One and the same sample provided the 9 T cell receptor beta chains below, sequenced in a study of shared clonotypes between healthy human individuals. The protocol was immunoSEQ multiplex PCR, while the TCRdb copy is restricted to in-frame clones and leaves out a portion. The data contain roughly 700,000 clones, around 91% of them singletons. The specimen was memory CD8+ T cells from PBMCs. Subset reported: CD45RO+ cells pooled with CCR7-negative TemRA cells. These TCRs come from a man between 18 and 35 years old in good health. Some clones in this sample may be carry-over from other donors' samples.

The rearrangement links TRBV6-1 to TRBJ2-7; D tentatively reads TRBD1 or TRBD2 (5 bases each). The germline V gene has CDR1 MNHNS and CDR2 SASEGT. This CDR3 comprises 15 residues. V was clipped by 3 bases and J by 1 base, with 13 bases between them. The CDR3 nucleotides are TGTGCCAGCAGTGATGGCCGGGACGGGTCCTACGAGCAGTACTTC. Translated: CASSDGRDGSYEQYF.

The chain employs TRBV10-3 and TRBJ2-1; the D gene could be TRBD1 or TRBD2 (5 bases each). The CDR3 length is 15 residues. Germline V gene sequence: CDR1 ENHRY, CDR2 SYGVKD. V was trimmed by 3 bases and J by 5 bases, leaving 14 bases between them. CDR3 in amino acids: CAISDPGLDDNEQFF. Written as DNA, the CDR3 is TGTGCCATCAGTGACCCGGGGCTAGACGACAATGAGCAGTTCTTC.

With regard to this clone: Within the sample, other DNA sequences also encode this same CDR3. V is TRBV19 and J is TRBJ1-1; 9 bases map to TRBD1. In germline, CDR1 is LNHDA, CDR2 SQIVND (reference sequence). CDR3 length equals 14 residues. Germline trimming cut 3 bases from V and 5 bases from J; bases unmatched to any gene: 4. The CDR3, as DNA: TGTGCCAGTAGTATCGGGACAGGGAGAACTGAAGCTTTCTTT. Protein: CASSIGTGRTEAFF. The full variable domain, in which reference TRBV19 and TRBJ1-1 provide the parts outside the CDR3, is DGGITQSPKYLFRKEGQNVTLSCEQNLNHDAMYWYRQDPGQGLRLIYYSQIVNDFQKGDIAEGYSVSREKKESFPLTVTSAQKNPTAFYLCASSIGTGRTEAFFGQGTRLTVV.

The CDR3 DNA is TGTGCCAGCAGCGGAAAAACAGGATTCTATGGCTACACCTTC. Its protein is CASSGKTGFYGYTF. This rearrangement joins TRBV9 to TRBJ1-2; tentative D call: TRBD1 (5 bases). The CDR3 totals 14 residues. Trimming removed 3 bases at V and 4 bases at J, with 13 bases between. Germline CDR1 reads SGDLS; CDR2 reads YYNGEE.

The CDR3: CSVEEGSGRASSSYEQYF. CDR3 bases: TGCAGCGTTGAAGAGGGCAGCGGGAGGGCTTCTTCCTCCTACGAGCAGTACTTC. The V call is TRBV29-1, the J call TRBJ2-7, with 10 bases identical to TRBD2. The CDR3 spans 18 residues. J lost 0 bases, V lost 0 bases, and 11 bases had no gene match. Germline assignment: CDR1 SQVTM and CDR2 ANQGSEA.

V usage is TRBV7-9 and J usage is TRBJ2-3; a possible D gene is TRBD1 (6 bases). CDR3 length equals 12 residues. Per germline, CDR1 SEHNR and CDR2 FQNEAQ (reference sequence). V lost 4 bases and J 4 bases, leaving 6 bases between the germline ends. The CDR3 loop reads CASSWTADTQYF. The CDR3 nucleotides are TGTGCCAGCAGCTGGACAGCAGATACGCAGTATTTT.

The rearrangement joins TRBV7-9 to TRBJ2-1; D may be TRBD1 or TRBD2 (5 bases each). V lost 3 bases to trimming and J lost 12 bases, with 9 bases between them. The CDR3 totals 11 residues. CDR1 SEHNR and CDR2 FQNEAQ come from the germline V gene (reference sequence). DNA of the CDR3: TGTGCCAGCAGCTTGAGTGGGGGGCAGTTCTTC. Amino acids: CASSLSGGQFF.

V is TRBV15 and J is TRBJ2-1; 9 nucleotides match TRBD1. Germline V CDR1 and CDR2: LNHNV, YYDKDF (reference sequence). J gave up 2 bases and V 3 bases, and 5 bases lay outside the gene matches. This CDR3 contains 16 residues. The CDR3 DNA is TGTGCCACCAGCAGTCACCGGGACAGGGCCTACAATGAGCAGTTCTTC. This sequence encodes CATSSHRDRAYNEQFF.

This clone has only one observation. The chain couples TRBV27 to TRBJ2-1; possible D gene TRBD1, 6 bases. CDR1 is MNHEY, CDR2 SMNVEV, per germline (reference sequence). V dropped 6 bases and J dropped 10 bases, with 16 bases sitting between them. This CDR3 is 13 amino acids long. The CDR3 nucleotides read TGTGCCAGCAGGACAGGCGGTTTTTGGGAGCAGTTCTTC. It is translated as CASRTGGFWEQFF.